The 17 T cell receptor beta chains in this list originate from one sample, sequenced in a study of shared clonotypes between healthy human individuals. Naive CD8 cells were CD45RO-negative, positively selected for CCR7, excluding terminally differentiated effector memory CD45RA+ cells. TCRdb's copy holds only in-frame clones and misses some; the assay was immunoSEQ multiplex PCR. The data show some 2 million clones, less than 95% seen once. The sequencing sample was made of naive CD8+ T cells sorted from blood. The receptors originated from a man between 18 and 29 years old in good health.

The V and J genes are TRBV10-3 and TRBJ2-1, with D tentatively TRBD1 or TRBD2 (6 bases each). This CDR3 comprises 15 residues. Germline V gene data show CDR1 as ENHRY and CDR2 as SYGVKD. Trimming removed 4 bases at V and 2 bases at J, with 12 bases between. CDR3 in amino acids: CAISGGGIPYNEQFF. Here the CDR3 DNA reads TGTGCCATCAGTGGAGGGGGGATCCCCTACAATGAGCAGTTCTTC.

In this sample, this clone turned up once. The rearrangement joins TRBV29-1 to TRBJ1-1; D gene unclear. Germline V CDR1 and CDR2: SQVTM, ANQGSEA. The V gene lost 4 bases and the J gene lost 0 bases, with 9 bases spanning the gap. There are 13 residues in the CDR3. CDR3 region: CSVVKGLNTEAFF. CDR3 DNA sequence: TGCAGCGTTGTGAAGGGTTTGAACACTGAAGCTTTCTTT. Variable domain in full (rest from reference TRBV29-1 and TRBJ1-1): SAVISQKPSRDICQRGTSLTIQCQVDSQVTMMFWYRQQPGQSLTLIATANQGSEATYESGFVIDKFPISRPNLTFSTLTVSNMSPEDSSIYLCSVVKGLNTEAFFGQGTRLTVV.

The rearrangement links TRBV4-1 to TRBJ1-5; D remains unclear. V lost 0 bases, J lost 3 bases, and 6 bases lay in between. Germline V lookup: CDR1 MGHRA, CDR2 YSYEKL. CDR3 length equals 14 residues. The CDR3 reads CASSQDRLNQPQHF. In DNA form, the CDR3 reads TGCGCCAGCAGCCAAGATCGTCTCAATCAGCCCCAGCATTTT.

This chain uses TRBV5-1 with TRBJ2-5; 9 nucleotides line up with TRBD1. The J segment lost 5 bases and the V segment lost 4 bases, leaving 6 bases of the junction unmatched. Germline CDR1 and CDR2: SGHRS and YFSETQ. The CDR3 runs to 14 residues. The CDR3 nucleotides read TGCGCCAGCAGCCCAGGGACAGGGAGGGAGACCCAGTACTTC. Translation gives CASSPGTGRETQYF.

The chain recombines TRBV16 with TRBJ2-1; the match to TRBD2 covers 9 bases. This CDR3 has 15 residues. J was trimmed by 4 bases and V by 4 bases; bases with no gene match: 5. Looked up from germline, CDR1 is KGHSY and CDR2 is FQNENV. The CDR3: CASSPSSGAYNEQFF. The CDR3 DNA reads TGTGCCAGCAGCCCTTCTAGCGGGGCTTACAATGAGCAGTTCTTC.

The chain couples TRBV4-3 to TRBJ2-1; TRBD2 aligns across 12 bases. The CDR3 has 17 residues. V shed 1 base, J shed 1 base, and the junction held 2 bases outside the gene matches. Germline CDR1 and CDR2: LGHNA and YSLEER. The CDR3 spells CASSQGTSGGSYNEQFF. CDR3 bases: TGCGCCAGCAGCCAAGGAACTAGCGGGGGGTCCTACAATGAGCAGTTCTTC.

The chain is built from TRBV27 and TRBJ1-1; no firm D call. Germline CDR1 is MNHEY and CDR2 is SMNVEV (reference sequence). This CDR3 is 15 amino acids long. V was shortened by 5 bases and J by 0 bases, with 13 bases between the two germline ends. CDR3 sequence: CASSGPGRMNTEAFF. CDR3 nucleotide sequence: TGTGCCAGCAGTGGCCCTGGTAGGATGAACACTGAAGCTTTCTTT.

This chain links TRBV29-1 with TRBJ2-3; tentatively, D is TRBD1 (7 bases). The CDR3 consists of 16 residues. Germline V gene lookup returns CDR1 SQVTM and CDR2 ANQGSEA. Trimming left V 4 bases short and J 0 bases short, with 17 bases between. The CDR3, as DNA: TGCAGCGTTGTCGGAGGGGGCAGATATAGCACAGATACGCAGTATTTT. Its translation: CSVVGGGRYSTDTQYF.

Comment on this clone: The sample carries other DNA sequences with the same CDR3. The V gene is TRBV6-5, the J gene TRBJ2-3; D is unresolved. CDR3 length: 13 residues. The germline CDR1 and CDR2 sequences are MNHEY and SVGAGI. V was shortened by 2 bases and J by 0 bases, with 3 bases between the two germline ends. This CDR3 reads CASSYGSTDTQYF. In nucleotides, the CDR3 is TGTGCCAGCAGTTACGGAAGCACAGATACGCAGTATTTT.

The rearrangement links TRBV6-5 to TRBJ2-1; D not certain. From germline, CDR1 is MNHEY and CDR2 SVGAGI. The CDR3 is 13 amino acids. The V end was cut by 2 bases, the J end by 6 bases, with 8 bases between. CDR3 in DNA: TGTGCCAGCAGTTACACTGGATCCAATGAGCAGTTCTTC. It translates to CASSYTGSNEQFF.

The rearrangement uses TRBV2 and TRBJ2-3; weak D call: TRBD2 (6 bases). Germline CDR1 and CDR2: SNHLY and FYNNEI. The CDR3 sequence is 16 residues long. The V end lost 6 bases, the J end lost 2 bases, and 18 bases lay between the germline ends. The chain's CDR3 is CASSPLGSGYTDTQYF. CDR3 coding DNA: TGTGCCAGCAGCCCCCTGGGTAGCGGTTACACAGATACGCAGTATTTT.

This clone has only a few counts. V gene TRBV18 combines with J gene TRBJ2-7, with 8 bases matching TRBD1. CDR1 is KGHSH and CDR2 is LQKENI in the germline V gene. This CDR3 is built from 16 residues. V was pared by 0 bases and J by 0 bases, with 4 bases of the junction left unmatched. CDR3 loop: CASSPPDRGSSYEQYF. In DNA form, the CDR3 reads TGTGCCAGCTCACCACCTGACAGGGGAAGCTCCTACGAGCAGTACTTC.

V gene TRBV7-9 combines with J gene TRBJ2-3; 9 bases are a match to TRBD2. Germline V gene data show CDR1 as SEHNR and CDR2 as FQNEAQ (reference sequence). This CDR3 has 18 residues. Trimming took 5 bases from V and 5 from J; bases not matched to a gene: 17. Here the CDR3 reads CASSPPAGGPPGGDTQYF. CDR3 sequence (DNA): TGTGCCAGCAGCCCCCCGGCGGGAGGGCCGCCAGGAGGAGATACGCAGTATTTT.

This chain links TRBV10-1 with TRBJ1-3; D is undetermined. This CDR3 contains 18 residues. Germline assignment: CDR1 WNHNN and CDR2 SYGVQD (reference sequence). V was cut by 5 bases and J by 4 bases, with 24 bases left in between. The CDR3 sequence is CASSRPQAPDPGGNTIYF. CDR3 DNA sequence: TGCGCCAGCAGTCGTCCCCAGGCCCCAGACCCTGGCGGAAACACCATATATTTT.

The chain employs TRBV5-6 and TRBJ2-2, with D perhaps TRBD2 (6 bases). Trimming took 1 base from V and 2 from J, leaving 12 bases between them. This CDR3 has 16 amino acids. CDR1 is SGHDT and CDR2 is YYEEEE in the germline V gene. The CDR3 sequence is CASSLSASVNTGELFF. The CDR3 region has the DNA TGTGCCAGCAGCTTGTCGGCTAGCGTAAACACCGGGGAGCTGTTTTTT. Full variable domain (remainder filled in from reference TRBV5-6 and TRBJ2-2): DAGVTQSPTHLIKTRGQQVTLRCSPKSGHDTVSWYQQALGQGPQFIFQYYEEEERQRGNFPDRFSGHQFPNYSSELNVNALLLGDSALYLCASSLSASVNTGELFFGEGSRLTVL.

Notes on this clone: The identical CDR3 is also encoded by other nucleotide sequences in the sample. This sequence joins TRBV6-5 and TRBJ2-5, with D possibly being TRBD2 (6 bases). The CDR3 is made up of 13 amino acids. Trimming removed 1 base at V and 4 bases at J, with 7 bases between. CDR1 is MNHEY and CDR2 is SVGAGI in the germline V gene. The CDR3 DNA follows: TGTGCCAGCAGTTACTTGGGAGGAGAGACCCAGTACTTC. Protein sequence: CASSYLGGETQYF.

V gene TRBV7-9 combines with J gene TRBJ1-5; 7 bases match TRBD1. The CDR3 has 14 amino acids. Germline loops: CDR1 SEHNR, CDR2 FQNEAQ (reference sequence). J gave up 7 bases and V 5 bases, and 8 bases lay outside the gene matches. CDR3 bases: TGTGCCAGCAGCGACTCGACAGGGTACCAGCCCCAGCATTTT. Translated: CASSDSTGYQPQHF.